This T cell receptor beta chain was identified in a study of CD8 T cells in ankylosing spondylitis. Overall study results and limits: What seemed typical of ankylosing spondylitis blood was a TCR beta motif built from fewer than ten highly homologous variants.

This clonotype has more than one count but fewer than ten. The antigen is not known. Each CDR3 protein gets one entry after TCRdb re-called the 5' RACE reads with MiXCR. The sample lists approximately 300,000 distinct CDR3 sequences; 8% were seen once. CDR1 and CDR2 from the germline V gene are MGHRA and YSYEKL. J gave up 8 bases and V 4 bases, and 5 bases lay outside the gene matches. The CDR3 covers 13 residues. This receptor was obtained from a male donor with ankylosing spondylitis. The chain recombines TRBV4-1 with TRBJ2-1; 7 bases are shared with TRBD1. Sequenced: blood, either unsorted or a sorted T cell fraction (not recorded which). Written as DNA, the CDR3 is TGCGCCAGCAGCCGCCAAGGACAGGATGAGCAGTTCTTC. Its translation is CASSRQGQDEQFF.